This TCR beta chain was identified in a study of T cells after yellow fever vaccination. General study results and limits: The booster saw the reappearance of most primary-vaccination clones (roughly 96% CD4, around 88% CD8).

As TCR cDNA was made by 5'RACE template switching, a universal primer site and UMIs were added. MiXCR was run by TCRdb on the 5' RACE reads, yielding one entry per CDR3 protein. Here the sample spans 600,000 to 750,000 distinct CDR3 sequences, 9% to 15% being singletons. Notes on this clonotype: Its specificity is not known. Germline is not matched at one junction end, which may reflect a read error.

CDR3 length: 15 amino acids. The chain carries TRBV12-3 or TRBV12-4 and TRBJ2-1; perhaps D is TRBD1 or TRBD2 (5 bases each). This specimen consisted of PBMCs, obtained on the day of the yellow fever booster vaccination. The clonotype comes from a young man who received the YFV17D yellow fever vaccine. The CDR3 here is CASSPRGQGEGQMEF. DNA of the CDR3: TGTGCCAGCAGTCCCCGCGGGCAGGGAGAAGGTCAAATGGAGTTC.